This T cell receptor (beta chain) was recorded in a study of blood T cell repertoires in COVID-19. Study at large: Samples representing acute and convalescent COVID-19 were sourced from the United States, Italy and Spain.

In the authors' methods: Nucleated cell number was recorded as an estimate derived from reference gene primer amplification. Assay: immunoSEQ multiplex PCR; the TCRdb copy retains only in-frame clones and omits some. V and J calls plus clone size are reproduced from that table; the DNA served to infer D and trimming. In the table there are just under 350,000 clones, about four fifths of which are singletons. Germline V gives CDR1 MNHEY, CDR2 SVGAGI. This CDR3 contains 14 residues. V shed 0 bases and J shed 2 bases, with 7 bases lying between them. Input material: peripheral blood. The receptor comes from a man younger than 45 with active or convalescent COVID-19. This chain links TRBV6-5 with TRBJ2-5; D gene unclear. The CDR3 coding sequence is TGTGCCAGCAGTTACTCGTACGGTCAAGAGACCCAGTACTTC. Protein sequence: CASSYSYGQETQYF.